The 20 T cell receptor beta chains in this list originate from one sample, sequenced in a study of identical twins. A single record per CDR3 protein comes from TCRdb applying MiXCR to the 5' RACE reads. Found here are fewer than 350,000 distinct CDR3 sequences, less than 9% of them singletons; the top ten hold more than 2%. These data were also reused for a study on yellow fever vaccine responses in identical twins.

The source material was memory (CD45RO+) T cells sorted from blood. The source of these receptors is a woman under 30 in good health.

This clonotype was found a few times. CDR3 sequence reads: CATSDNSGGSYGYTF. CDR3 nucleotides: TGTGCCACCAGTGATAATTCCGGGGGCAGCTATGGCTACACCTTC. The chain combines TRBV24-1 with TRBJ1-2; D perhaps matches TRBD1 (6 bases). Germline CDR1 and CDR2: KGHDR and SFDVKD. Between the trimmed V and J ends, which lost 3 bases and 4 bases, there was a span of 14 bases. The CDR3 has 15 residues.

This clonotype was detected only a few times. The chain combines TRBV15 with TRBJ1-5, with D perhaps TRBD1 (6 bases). The CDR3 contains 14 residues. Germline V gene lookup returns CDR1 LNHNV and CDR2 YYDKDF (reference sequence). The ends were cut back, 6 bases at V and 3 bases at J, with 12 bases in the middle. Here the CDR3 reads CATSSGQNNQPQHF. CDR3 nucleotide sequence: TGTGCCACCAGTTCCGGACAGAACAATCAGCCCCAGCATTTT. The full variable domain, with the rest looked up from reference TRBV15 and TRBJ1-5, is DAMVIQNPRYQVTQFGKPVTLSCSQTLNHNVMYWYQQKSSQAPKLLFHYYDKDFNNEADTPDNFQSRRPNTSFCFLDIRSPGLGDTAMYLCATSSGQNNQPQHFGDGTRLSIL.

This clonotype was detected many times. V usage is TRBV28 and J usage is TRBJ2-7; a weak D match, TRBD1 (6 bases). The V and J ends lost 6 bases and 0 bases respectively, with 15 bases between them. Looked up from germline, CDR1 is MDHEN and CDR2 is SYDVKM. CDR3 length: 15 amino acids. The CDR3 reads CASRERQGTSYEQYF. DNA for the CDR3: TGTGCCAGCAGAGAACGGCAGGGGACCTCCTACGAGCAGTACTTC. The entire variable domain, with the rest obtained from reference TRBV28 and TRBJ2-7, is as follows: DVKVTQSSRYLVKRTGEKVFLECVQDMDHENMFWYRQDPGLGLRLIYFSYDVKMKEKGDIPEGYSVSREKKERFSLILESASTNQTSMYLCASRERQGTSYEQYFGPGTRLTVT.

This sequence joins TRBV5-4 and TRBJ2-3; 11 bases agree with TRBD2. CDR1 is SGHNT, CDR2 YYREEE, per germline (reference sequence). V was pared by 4 bases and J by 3 bases, with 7 bases of the junction left unmatched. The CDR3 has 16 amino acids. CDR3 loop: CASSRRLAGMTDTQYF. DNA for the CDR3: TGTGCCAGCAGCCGCCGACTAGCGGGGATGACAGATACGCAGTATTTT.

This clonotype was found a few times. V gene TRBV5-5 combines with J gene TRBJ2-3; possibly TRBD1 for D (6 bases). With 1 base removed from V and 0 bases from J, the gap between germline ends came to 9 bases. Germline values: CDR1 SGHKS, CDR2 YYEKEE (reference sequence). The CDR3 totals 15 residues. CDR3 loop: CASSLTGLSTDTQYF. CDR3 coding DNA: TGTGCCAGCAGCTTGACAGGGCTAAGCACAGATACGCAGTATTTT.

About this clonotype itself: Just one base apart from a much larger clone, this may be a read error. The rearrangement uses TRBV29-1 and TRBJ2-4; the D call may be TRBD1 or TRBD2 (5 bases each). The germline CDR1 and CDR2 sequences are SQVTM and ANQGSEA. The CDR3 extends over 11 amino acids. For the CDR3, the DNA is TGCCGCGTTGAAGAGGGCAGGGCTTCCCTCTTC. Translation: CRVEEGRASLF.

This clonotype was observed many times. This rearrangement joins TRBV3-1 to TRBJ2-7; D may be TRBD2 (5 bases). The CDR3 has 18 amino acids. V lost 1 base, J lost 0 bases, and 19 bases lay in between. Germline V lookup: CDR1 LGHDT, CDR2 YNNKEL (reference sequence). The CDR3 reads CASSQGPSFGGRSYEQYF. The CDR3 DNA reads as TGTGCCAGCAGCCAAGGCCCCTCATTCGGAGGCCGCTCCTACGAGCAGTACTTC.

Only a few counts were recorded for this clonotype. The chain uses TRBV4-1 and TRBJ1-4, with a tentative D call TRBD1 (5 bases). This CDR3 region has 16 residues. Germline CDR1 and CDR2: MGHRA and YSYEKL. The V gene lost 3 bases and the J gene lost 4 bases, with 15 bases spanning the gap. Here the CDR3 reads CASSQGLGESNEKLFF. CDR3 DNA: TGCGCCAGCAGCCAGGGCCTGGGGGAAAGTAATGAAAAACTGTTTTTT.

This chain's CDR3 is CASSPSSGYEQFF. Here the CDR3 DNA reads TGCGCCAGCAGCCCCTCTAGCGGCTATGAGCAGTTCTTC. The chain has TRBV5-1 and TRBJ2-1; 7 positions match TRBD2. The V gene end was trimmed by 4 bases and the J gene end by 8 bases; junction bases not matched to a gene: 6. Germline assignment: CDR1 SGHRS and CDR2 YFSETQ. The CDR3 is 13 residues long.

This clonotype was counted many times. The genes are TRBV9 and TRBJ2-2; TRBD2 agrees at 11 bases. This CDR3 region has 15 residues. The V segment lost 3 bases and the J segment 3 bases; nucleotides outside the gene matches: 1. Germline V gene lookup returns CDR1 SGDLS and CDR2 YYNGEE. CDR3 loop: CASSDSGRDTGELFF. Written as DNA, the CDR3 is TGTGCCAGCAGCGATAGCGGGAGGGACACCGGGGAGCTGTTTTTT.

This sequence joins TRBV20-1 and TRBJ1-5; possible D gene TRBD1, 5 bases. Germline V gene data show CDR1 as DFQATT and CDR2 as SNEGSKA (reference sequence). The CDR3 length is 13 residues. V was cut by 3 bases and J by 3 bases, with 9 bases left in between. The CDR3 region is CSASGALNQPQHF. CDR3 coding DNA: TGCAGTGCTAGTGGGGCCCTCAATCAGCCCCAGCATTTT.

This clonotype showed up just a few times. The CDR3 reads CASSYTHRNPTYEQYF. CDR3 sequence (DNA): TGTGCCAGCAGTTACACACACAGGAATCCAACCTACGAGCAGTACTTC. The chain uses TRBV6-5 and TRBJ2-7, with a weak D call TRBD1 (5 bases). Germline V gene lookup returns CDR1 MNHEY and CDR2 SVGAGI. The CDR3 is 16 residues long. Trimming pared 2 bases from V and 2 bases from J, leaving 16 bases between.

This clonotype appeared a few times. The rearrangement uses TRBV11-2 and TRBJ2-7, with unresolved D. V lost 0 bases and J lost 1, with 13 bases in between. Germline loops: CDR1 SGHAT, CDR2 FQNNGV. This CDR3 comprises 16 residues. The CDR3 nucleotides are TGTGCCAGCAGCTTAGATCTCGTCCTTTGGTCCTACGAGCAGTACTTC. Translating it yields CASSLDLVLWSYEQYF.

CDR3 amino acids: CSVPAGLNTDTQYF. CDR3 sequence (DNA): TGCAGTGTACCTGCGGGACTCAACACAGATACGCAGTATTTT. The V call is TRBV20-1, the J call TRBJ2-3; tentatively, D is TRBD2 (6 bases). The germline V gene encodes CDR1 DFQATT and CDR2 SNEGSKA (reference sequence). Trimming removed 7 bases at V and 2 bases at J, with 16 bases between. The CDR3 contains 14 residues.

J is TRBJ2-7 and V is TRBV28, with TRBD2 matching 7 bases. V was pared by 6 bases and J by 4 bases, with 12 bases of the junction left unmatched. This CDR3 region has 15 residues. Germline V gene sequence: CDR1 MDHEN, CDR2 SYDVKM. In DNA, the CDR3 is TGTGCCAGCAGCCACGGGGCTAGCGGAGTGTACGAGCAGTACTTC. It codes for CASSHGASGVYEQYF.

This clonotype has ten or more counts. One end of the junction fails to match germline, which may point to a read error. The chain recombines TRBV5-1 with TRBJ2-7; 10 bases agree with TRBD2. Looked up from germline, CDR1 is SGHRS and CDR2 is YFSETQ. CDR3 length: 14 residues. The CDR3 region has the DNA TGTGCCAGCAGCTTAGCGGGAGGATCCTACGAGCAGTACTTC. Translated, it gives CASSLAGGSYEQYF.

The rearrangement links TRBV7-9 to TRBJ2-6; no firm D call. The germline gives CDR1 SEHNR, CDR2 FQNEAQ (reference sequence). V was shortened by 4 bases and J by 2 bases, with 12 bases between the two germline ends. The length of the CDR3 is 16 residues. CDR3 amino acids: CASSSTWPAGANVLTF. The CDR3 DNA sequence: TGTGCCAGCAGCTCGACTTGGCCCGCTGGGGCCAACGTCCTGACTTTC.

This clonotype was observed a few times. The chain uses TRBV12-3 or TRBV12-4 and TRBJ2-3; 10 nucleotides match TRBD2. This CDR3 has 16 residues. J lost 2 bases, V lost 6 bases, and 8 bases had no gene match. CDR3 sequence: CASSKGTSGDTDTQYF. The CDR3 bases are TGTGCCAGCAGCAAAGGCACTAGCGGGGACACAGATACGCAGTATTTT.

This clonotype appeared a few times. The chain is built from TRBV5-1 and TRBJ2-2; no clear D. V lost 0 bases and J 6 bases, leaving 9 bases between the germline ends. CDR3 length: 14 amino acids. Germline V gene sequence: CDR1 SGHRS, CDR2 YFSETQ. The CDR3: CASSLVPDAGELFF. Written as DNA, the CDR3 is TGCGCCAGCAGCTTGGTTCCGGACGCCGGGGAGCTGTTTTTT.

This chain uses TRBV7-3 with TRBJ1-1; D is perhaps TRBD1 (6 bases). The CDR3 sequence is 13 residues long. Between the trimmed V and J ends, which lost 3 bases and 4 bases, there was a span of 9 bases. Per germline, CDR1 SGHTA and CDR2 FQGTGA. CDR3 protein: CASSFTGFTEAFF. The CDR3 bases are TGTGCCAGCAGCTTCACAGGGTTCACTGAAGCTTTCTTT.